This TCR beta chain appears in the sequencing data of a study of blood T cell repertoires in COVID-19. Background on the study: Researchers got acute and convalescent COVID-19 samples from the United States, Italy and Spain. The cDNA or gDNA used as material had been derived from T cells, B-cell-depleted T cells, or PBMCs.

This CDR3 has 14 amino acids. Germline CDR1 SGHRS, CDR2 YFSETQ. The ends were cut back, 0 bases at V and 4 bases at J, with 10 bases in the middle. In the source study's methods: Reference gene primer amplification gave nucleated cell count estimates. Here immunoSEQ multiplex PCR was the method, and the copy in TCRdb shows in-frame clones only, minus some. V, J and clone size are those of that table, while D and trimming were read from the DNA. The sample has 200,000 to 250,000 clones; roughly 87% are singletons. The V and J genes are TRBV5-1 and TRBJ1-2, with TRBD1 as a possible D gene (5 bases). This TCR was sampled from a man aged 35-49 years with active or convalescent COVID-19. Sequenced: peripheral blood. The CDR3 DNA reads TGCGCCAGCAGCTTGGTGACAGTAAGCTATGGCTACACCTTC. Protein product: CASSLVTVSYGYTF.